Below, 11 T cell receptor beta chains from the same sample are listed, as sequenced in a study of blood T cell repertoires in COVID-19. The repertoire was sequenced with immunoSEQ multiplex PCR; TCRdb's copy has only in-frame clones and lacks some. The table lists fewer than 120,000 clones, nearly 90% of them singletons. Source material: peripheral blood. These receptors all come from a human donor in a cohort sampled during active COVID-19.

Points on this clone: The conserved phenylalanine or tryptophan is not found at the CDR3 terminus, so this likely reflects a read error. The limits of the CDR3 on the DNA are not certain, so only TCRdb's listed CDR3 is given. This chain uses TRBV28 with TRBJ2-3; TRBD2, the D gene given by the table, was not confirmed from the DNA. CDR1 is MDHEN, CDR2 SYDVKM, per germline. Including both end residues, the CDR3 is 12 amino acids long. CDR3 in amino acids: CASSSSGLAGGV.

The chain couples TRBV7-2 to TRBJ1-5; 7 bases line up with TRBD1. With 1 base clipped from V and 2 bases from J, the junction kept 8 bases outside the gene matches. Germline V gives CDR1 SGHTA, CDR2 FQGNSA. The CDR3 spans 17 residues. The CDR3 nucleotides are TGTGCCAGCAGCTTAGTGGTTACCGGGACAGGCAATCAGCCCCAGCATTTT. It yields the protein CASSLVVTGTGNQPQHF.

V is TRBV4-1 and J is TRBJ2-5, with 7 nucleotides matching TRBD2. CDR1 and CDR2 from the germline V gene are MGHRA and YSYEKL. The length of the CDR3 is 17 residues. Trimming at V came to 0 bases and at J to 1 base, leaving 8 bases not matched to a gene. The CDR3 is CASSQDWASGPQETQYF. CDR3 sequence (DNA): TGCGCCAGCAGCCAAGATTGGGCTAGCGGACCCCAAGAGACCCAGTACTTC.

V gene TRBV5-1 combines with J gene TRBJ2-3; D is ambiguous. Between the trimmed V and J ends, which lost 0 bases and 5 bases, there was a span of 7 bases. This CDR3 is 13 amino acids long. In germline, CDR1 is SGHRS, CDR2 YFSETQ. The CDR3 nucleotides read TGCGCCAGCAGCTTGGATTCTGTAGATACGCAGTATTTT. Its protein product is CASSLDSVDTQYF.

V and J are TRBV6-5 and TRBJ1-5; the D gene is possibly TRBD1 (5 bases). V lost 10 bases to trimming and J lost 0 bases, with 16 bases between them. Germline loops: CDR1 MNHEY, CDR2 SVGAGI. The CDR3 consists of 15 residues. The CDR3 here is CATRGGAYSNQPQHF. In DNA, the CDR3 is TGTGCCACTAGAGGAGGGGCCTATAGCAATCAGCCCCAGCATTTT.

The chain uses TRBV6-5 and TRBJ2-2; 8 bases align to TRBD1. Trimming took 6 bases from V and 10 from J; bases not matched to a gene: 10. The CDR3 extends over 14 amino acids. Germline V gene lookup returns CDR1 MNHEY and CDR2 SVGAGI. CDR3 sequence (DNA): TGTGCCAGCAGCCCGGGACAGGTCGTCCTGGAGCTGTTTTTT. Amino acid sequence: CASSPGQVVLELFF.

The chain has TRBV6-1 and TRBJ1-6; D not certain. In germline, CDR1 is MNHNS, CDR2 SASEGT. Trimming took 1 base from V and 6 from J, leaving 13 bases between them. This CDR3 is built from 16 residues. The CDR3 spells CASSEGSGNPNSPLHF. CDR3 DNA sequence: TGTGCCAGCAGTGAAGGGAGCGGAAACCCTAATTCACCCCTCCACTTT.

The chain joins TRBV11-3 to TRBJ1-2, with unresolved D. The germline CDR1 and CDR2 sequences are SGHNT and YENEEA. The V end lost 5 bases, the J end lost 1 base, and 20 bases lay between the germline ends. The CDR3 contains 17 residues. CDR3 nucleotide sequence: TGTGCCAGCAGCCGAATCCCCAGAGGCCTACTTAACTATGGCTACACCTTC. This encodes CASSRIPRGLLNYGYTF.

This clone was seen a few times. The J gene is TRBJ2-7, the V gene TRBV5-6; 10 bases are shared with TRBD1. CDR1 SGHDT and CDR2 YYEEEE come from the germline V gene. The CDR3 covers 16 residues. V shed 4 bases and J 1 base; nucleotides not matched to a gene: 8. As DNA, the CDR3 is TGTGCCAGCAGCCAATATGGACAGGGGGAATCCTACGAGCAGTACTTC. The encoded protein is CASSQYGQGESYEQYF.

The V and J genes are TRBV5-1 and TRBJ2-3; 7 nucleotides align to TRBD2. The CDR3 has 15 residues. The germline V gene has CDR1 SGHRS and CDR2 YFSETQ. V lost 4 bases and J lost 3; bases outside the gene matches: 8. The CDR3 DNA reads TGCGCCAGCAGCCCACCCGGGGGGATGACAGATACGCAGTATTTT. Translation gives CASSPPGGMTDTQYF.

V usage is TRBV27 and J usage is TRBJ1-2; possible D gene TRBD1, 5 bases. The CDR3 extends over 14 amino acids. Germline assignment: CDR1 MNHEY and CDR2 SMNVEV (reference sequence). V shed 5 bases and J shed 5 bases, with 15 bases lying between them. CDR3 sequence: CASSPGGRVYGYTF. The DNA of the CDR3 is TGTGCCAGCAGTCCGGGTGGCAGGGTTTATGGCTACACCTTC.